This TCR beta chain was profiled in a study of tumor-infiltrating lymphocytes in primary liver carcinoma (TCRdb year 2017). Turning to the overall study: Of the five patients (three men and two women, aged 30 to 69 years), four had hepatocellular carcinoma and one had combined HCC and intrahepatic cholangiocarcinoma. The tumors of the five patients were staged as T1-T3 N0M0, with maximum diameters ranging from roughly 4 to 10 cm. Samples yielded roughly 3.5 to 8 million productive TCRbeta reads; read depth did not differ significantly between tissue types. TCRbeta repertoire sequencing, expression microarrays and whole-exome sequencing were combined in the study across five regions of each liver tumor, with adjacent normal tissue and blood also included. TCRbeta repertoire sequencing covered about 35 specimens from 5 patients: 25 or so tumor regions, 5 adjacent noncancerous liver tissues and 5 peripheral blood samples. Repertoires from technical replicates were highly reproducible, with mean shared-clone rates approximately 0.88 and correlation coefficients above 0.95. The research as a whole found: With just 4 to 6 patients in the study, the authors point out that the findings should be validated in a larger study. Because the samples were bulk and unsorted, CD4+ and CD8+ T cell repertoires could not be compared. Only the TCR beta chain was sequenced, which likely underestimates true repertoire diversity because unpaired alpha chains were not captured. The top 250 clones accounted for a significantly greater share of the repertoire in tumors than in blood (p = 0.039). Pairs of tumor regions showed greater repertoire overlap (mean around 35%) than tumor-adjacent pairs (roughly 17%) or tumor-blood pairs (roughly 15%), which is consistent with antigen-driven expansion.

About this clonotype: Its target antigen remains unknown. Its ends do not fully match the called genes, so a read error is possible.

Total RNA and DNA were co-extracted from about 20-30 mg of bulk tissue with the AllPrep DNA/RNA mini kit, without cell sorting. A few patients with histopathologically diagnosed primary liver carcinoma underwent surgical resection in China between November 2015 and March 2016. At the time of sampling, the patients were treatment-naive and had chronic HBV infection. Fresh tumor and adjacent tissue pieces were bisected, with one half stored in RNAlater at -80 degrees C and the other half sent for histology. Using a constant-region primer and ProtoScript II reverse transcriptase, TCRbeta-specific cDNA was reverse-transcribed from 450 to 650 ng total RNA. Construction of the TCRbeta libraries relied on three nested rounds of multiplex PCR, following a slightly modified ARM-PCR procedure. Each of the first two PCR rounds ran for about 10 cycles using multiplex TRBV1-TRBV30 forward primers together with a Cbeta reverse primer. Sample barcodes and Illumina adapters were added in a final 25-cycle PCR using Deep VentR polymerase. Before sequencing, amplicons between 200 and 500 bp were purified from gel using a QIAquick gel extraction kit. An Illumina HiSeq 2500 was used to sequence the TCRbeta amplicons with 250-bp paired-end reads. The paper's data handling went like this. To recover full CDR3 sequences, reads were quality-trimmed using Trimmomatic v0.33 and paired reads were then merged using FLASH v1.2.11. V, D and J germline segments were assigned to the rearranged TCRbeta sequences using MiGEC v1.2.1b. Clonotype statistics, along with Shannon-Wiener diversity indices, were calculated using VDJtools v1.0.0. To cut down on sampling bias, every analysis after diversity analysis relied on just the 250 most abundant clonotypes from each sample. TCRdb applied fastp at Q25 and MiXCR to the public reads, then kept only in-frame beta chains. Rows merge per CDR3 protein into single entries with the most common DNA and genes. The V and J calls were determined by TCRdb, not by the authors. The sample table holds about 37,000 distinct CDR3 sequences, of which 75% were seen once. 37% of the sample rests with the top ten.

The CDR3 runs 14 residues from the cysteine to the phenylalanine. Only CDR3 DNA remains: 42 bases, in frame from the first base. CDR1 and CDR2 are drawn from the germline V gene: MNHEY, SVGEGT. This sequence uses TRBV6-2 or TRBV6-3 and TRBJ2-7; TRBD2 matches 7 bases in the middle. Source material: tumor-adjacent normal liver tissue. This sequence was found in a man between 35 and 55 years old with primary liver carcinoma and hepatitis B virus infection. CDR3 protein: CASSYLTSTYEQYF. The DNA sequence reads TGTGCCAGCAGTTACTTGACTAGCACCTACGAGCAGTATTTC.